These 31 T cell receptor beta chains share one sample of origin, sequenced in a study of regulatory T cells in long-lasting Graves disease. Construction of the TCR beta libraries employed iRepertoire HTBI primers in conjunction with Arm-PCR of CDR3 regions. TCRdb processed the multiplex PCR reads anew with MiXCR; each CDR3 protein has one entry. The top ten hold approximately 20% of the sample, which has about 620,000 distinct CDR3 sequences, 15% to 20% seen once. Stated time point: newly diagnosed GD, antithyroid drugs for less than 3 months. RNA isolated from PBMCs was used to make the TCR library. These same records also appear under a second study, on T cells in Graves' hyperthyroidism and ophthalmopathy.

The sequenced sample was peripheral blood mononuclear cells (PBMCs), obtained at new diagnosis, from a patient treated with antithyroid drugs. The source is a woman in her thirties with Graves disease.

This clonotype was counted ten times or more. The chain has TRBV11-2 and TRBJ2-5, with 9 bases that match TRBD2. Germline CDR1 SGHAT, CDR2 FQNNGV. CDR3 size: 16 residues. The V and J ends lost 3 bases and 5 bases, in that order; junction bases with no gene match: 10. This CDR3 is CASSFAFGGRGETQYF. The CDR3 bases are TGTGCCAGCAGCTTCGCCTTTGGCGGGAGGGGGGAGACCCAGTACTTC.

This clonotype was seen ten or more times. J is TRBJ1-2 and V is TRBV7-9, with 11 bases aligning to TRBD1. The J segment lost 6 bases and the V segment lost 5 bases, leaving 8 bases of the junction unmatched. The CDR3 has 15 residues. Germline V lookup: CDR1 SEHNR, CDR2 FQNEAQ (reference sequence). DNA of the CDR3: TGTGCCAGCAGCCCCGGACAGGGGGCGCTGGATGGCTACACCTTC. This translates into CASSPGQGALDGYTF. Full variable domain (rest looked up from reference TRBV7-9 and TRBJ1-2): DTGVSQNPRHKITKRGQNVTFRCDPISEHNRLYWYRQTLGQGPEFLTYFQNEAQLEKSRLLSDRFSAERPKGSFSTLEIQRTEQGDSAMYLCASSPGQGALDGYTFGSGTRLTVV.

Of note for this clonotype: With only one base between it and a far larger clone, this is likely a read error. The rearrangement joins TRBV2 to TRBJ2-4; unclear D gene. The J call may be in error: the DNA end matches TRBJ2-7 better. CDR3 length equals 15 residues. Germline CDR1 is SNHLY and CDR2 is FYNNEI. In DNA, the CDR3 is TGTGCCAGCATGATGGTTGGCCAAACCCCATCCGAGCAGTACTTC. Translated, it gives CASMMVGQTPSEQYF.

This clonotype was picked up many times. DNA of the CDR3: TGTGCCAGCAGGCAGAGTTTGGGCGATGTCACAGATACGCAGTATTTT. It specifies CASRQSLGDVTDTQYF. This rearrangement joins TRBV6-1 to TRBJ2-3, with D hard to call. CDR3 size: 16 residues. Germline lookup yields CDR1 MNHNS and CDR2 SASEGT. V lost 6 bases and J lost 2, with 18 bases in between.

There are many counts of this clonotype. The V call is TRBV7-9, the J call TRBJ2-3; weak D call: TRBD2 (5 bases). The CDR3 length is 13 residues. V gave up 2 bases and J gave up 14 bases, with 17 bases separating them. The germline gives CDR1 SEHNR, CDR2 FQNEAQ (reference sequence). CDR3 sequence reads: CASSLSQEHAGYF. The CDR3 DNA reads TGTGCCAGCAGCTTAAGCCAAGAGCATGCGGGGTATTTT.

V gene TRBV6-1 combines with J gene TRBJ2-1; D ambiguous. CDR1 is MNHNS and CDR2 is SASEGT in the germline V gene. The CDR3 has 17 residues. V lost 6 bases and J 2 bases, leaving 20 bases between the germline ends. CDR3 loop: CASSPTPANSPYNEQFF. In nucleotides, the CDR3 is TGTGCCAGCAGCCCTACCCCCGCGAACTCACCCTACAATGAGCAGTTCTTC.

The CDR3 here is CASSQTTGTYYEQYF. In nucleotides, the CDR3 is TGTGCCAGCAGCCAAACGACCGGGACTTACTACGAGCAGTACTTC. V is TRBV3-1 and J is TRBJ2-7; possibly TRBD2 for D (6 bases). This CDR3 is 15 amino acids long. V dropped 2 bases and J dropped 3 bases, with 14 bases sitting between them. Germline lookup yields CDR1 LGHDT and CDR2 YNNKEL (reference sequence).

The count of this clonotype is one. The DNA of the CDR3 is TGCAGTGCTAGCGCTCTCTCTTGGTACCAAGAGACCCAGTACTTC. Encoded protein: CSASALSWYQETQYF. The rearrangement links TRBV20-1 to TRBJ2-5; the D is unclear. CDR1 is DFQATT, CDR2 SNEGSKA, per germline (reference sequence). V lost 3 bases to trimming and J lost 0 bases, with 14 bases between them. The CDR3 length is 15 residues.

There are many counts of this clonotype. DNA for the CDR3: TGCGCCAGCAGCCCCCGGGGCCCTGACGCGAACACTGAAGCTTTCTTT. Translated, it gives CASSPRGPDANTEAFF. J is TRBJ1-1 and V is TRBV5-1; a weak D match, TRBD1 (5 bases). The CDR3 totals 16 residues. With 4 bases removed from V and 1 base from J, the gap between germline ends came to 17 bases. CDR1 and CDR2 from the germline V gene are SGHRS and YFSETQ.

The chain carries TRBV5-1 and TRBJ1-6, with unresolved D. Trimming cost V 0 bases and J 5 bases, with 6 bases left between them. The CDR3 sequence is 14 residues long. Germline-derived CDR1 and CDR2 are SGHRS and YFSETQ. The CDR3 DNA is TGCGCCAGCAGCTTGGACCAGAATAATTCACCCCTCCACTTT. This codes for CASSLDQNNSPLHF.

Here the CDR3 DNA reads TGTGCCAGCAGCTCGGACCAGGGAACTGAAGCTTTCTTT. Protein sequence: CASSSDQGTEAFF. The chain is built from TRBV7-9 and TRBJ1-1; maybe TRBD1 (5 bases). Germline CDR1 reads SEHNR; CDR2 reads FQNEAQ (reference sequence). V was pared by 4 bases and J by 5 bases, with 11 bases between. The CDR3 totals 13 residues.

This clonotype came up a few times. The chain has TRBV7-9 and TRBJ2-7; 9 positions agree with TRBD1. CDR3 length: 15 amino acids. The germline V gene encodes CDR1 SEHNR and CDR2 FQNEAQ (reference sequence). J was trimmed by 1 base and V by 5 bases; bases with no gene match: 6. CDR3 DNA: TGTGCCAGCAGCGCCGGGACAGGGACTTCCTACGAGCAGTACTTC. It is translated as CASSAGTGTSYEQYF.

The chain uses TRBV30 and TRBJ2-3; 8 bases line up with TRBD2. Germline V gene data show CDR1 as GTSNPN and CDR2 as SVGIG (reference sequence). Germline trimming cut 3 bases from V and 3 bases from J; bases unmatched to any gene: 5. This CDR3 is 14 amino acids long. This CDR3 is CAWSGGARTDTQYF. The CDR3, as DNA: TGTGCCTGGAGCGGGGGGGCGCGGACAGATACGCAGTATTTT.

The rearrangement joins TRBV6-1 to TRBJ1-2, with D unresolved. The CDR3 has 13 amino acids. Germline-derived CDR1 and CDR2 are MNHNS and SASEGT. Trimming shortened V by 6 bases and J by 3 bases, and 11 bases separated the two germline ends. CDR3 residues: CASSKGEDYGYTF. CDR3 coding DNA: TGTGCCAGCAGCAAGGGAGAAGACTATGGCTACACCTTC.

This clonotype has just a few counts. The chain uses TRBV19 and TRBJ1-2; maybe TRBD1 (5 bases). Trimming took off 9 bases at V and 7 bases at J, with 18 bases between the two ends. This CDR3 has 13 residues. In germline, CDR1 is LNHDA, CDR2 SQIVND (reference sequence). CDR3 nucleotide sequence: TGTGCCAGCCGGGAAGGGACTCATTCTGGCTACACCTTC. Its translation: CASREGTHSGYTF.

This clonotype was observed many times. The CDR3 is CASSLEGGVPGYGYTF. The CDR3 DNA is TGTGCCAGCAGCCTAGAAGGCGGGGTGCCTGGCTATGGCTACACCTTC. The J gene is TRBJ1-2, the V gene TRBV7-2; D is uncertain. Germline CDR1 reads SGHTA; CDR2 reads FQGNSA. Between the trimmed V and J ends, which lost 5 bases and 4 bases, there was a span of 20 bases. The CDR3 contains 16 residues.

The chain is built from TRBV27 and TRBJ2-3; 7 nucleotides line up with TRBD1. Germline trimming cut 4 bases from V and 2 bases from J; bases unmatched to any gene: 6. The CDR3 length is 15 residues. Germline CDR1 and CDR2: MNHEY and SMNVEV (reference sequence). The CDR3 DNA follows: TGTGCCAGCAGTTCACAGGGGATCCCCACAGATACGCAGTATTTT. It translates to CASSSQGIPTDTQYF.

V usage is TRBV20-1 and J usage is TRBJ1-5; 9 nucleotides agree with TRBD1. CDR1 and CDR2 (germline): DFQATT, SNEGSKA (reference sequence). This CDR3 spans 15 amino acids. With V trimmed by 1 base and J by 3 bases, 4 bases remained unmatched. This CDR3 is CSARARTGVNQPQHF. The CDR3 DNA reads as TGCAGTGCTAGAGCCAGGACAGGGGTCAATCAGCCCCAGCATTTT.

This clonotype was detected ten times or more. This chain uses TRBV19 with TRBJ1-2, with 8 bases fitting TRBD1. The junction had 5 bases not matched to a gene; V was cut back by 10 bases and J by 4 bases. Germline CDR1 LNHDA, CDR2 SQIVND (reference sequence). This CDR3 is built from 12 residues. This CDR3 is CATGDRRYGYTF. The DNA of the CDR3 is TGTGCCACCGGGGACAGGCGCTATGGCTACACCTTC.

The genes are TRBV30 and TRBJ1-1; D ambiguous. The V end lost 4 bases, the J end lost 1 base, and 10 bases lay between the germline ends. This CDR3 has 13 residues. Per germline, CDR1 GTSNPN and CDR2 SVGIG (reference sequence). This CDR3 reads CAWNTAGNTEAFF. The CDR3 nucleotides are TGTGCCTGGAACACCGCAGGGAACACTGAAGCTTTCTTT.

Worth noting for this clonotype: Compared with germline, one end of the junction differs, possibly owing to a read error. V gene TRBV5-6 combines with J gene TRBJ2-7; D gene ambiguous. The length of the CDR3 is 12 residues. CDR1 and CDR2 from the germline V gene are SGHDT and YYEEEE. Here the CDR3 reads CASNLGLSEQYF. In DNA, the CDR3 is TGTGCCAGCAACTTGGGATTGAGCGAGCAGTACTTC.

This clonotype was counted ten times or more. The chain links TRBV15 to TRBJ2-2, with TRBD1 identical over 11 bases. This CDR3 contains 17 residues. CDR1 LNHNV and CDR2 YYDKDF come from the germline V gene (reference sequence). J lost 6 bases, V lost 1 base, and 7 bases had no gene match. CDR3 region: CATSRGTGGPIPGELFF. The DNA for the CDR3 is TGTGCCACCAGCAGAGGGACAGGGGGCCCCATTCCCGGGGAGCTGTTTTTT. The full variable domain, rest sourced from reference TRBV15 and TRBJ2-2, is DAMVIQNPRYQVTQFGKPVTLSCSQTLNHNVMYWYQQKSSQAPKLLFHYYDKDFNNEADTPDNFQSRRPNTSFCFLDIRSPGLGDTAMYLCATSRGTGGPIPGELFFGEGSRLTVL.

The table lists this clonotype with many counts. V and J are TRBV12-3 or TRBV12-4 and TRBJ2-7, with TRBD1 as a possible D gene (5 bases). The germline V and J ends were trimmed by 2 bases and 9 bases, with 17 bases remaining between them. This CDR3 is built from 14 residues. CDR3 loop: CASSLFHRPDAQYF. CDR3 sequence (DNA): TGTGCCAGCAGTTTATTTCACAGGCCGGACGCGCAGTACTTC.

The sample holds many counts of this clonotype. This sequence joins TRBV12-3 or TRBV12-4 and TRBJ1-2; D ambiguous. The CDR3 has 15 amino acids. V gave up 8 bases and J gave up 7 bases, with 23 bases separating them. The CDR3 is CASGPPTGSGRGYTF. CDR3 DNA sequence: TGTGCCAGCGGCCCCCCTACCGGGTCCGGGCGTGGCTACACCTTC.

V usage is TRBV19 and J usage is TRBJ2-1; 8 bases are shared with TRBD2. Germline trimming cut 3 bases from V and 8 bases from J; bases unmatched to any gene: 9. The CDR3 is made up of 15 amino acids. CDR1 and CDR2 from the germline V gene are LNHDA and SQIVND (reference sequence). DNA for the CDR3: TGTGCCAGTAGTATTATTTTCGGGACTAGTTATGAGCAGTTCTTC. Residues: CASSIIFGTSYEQFF.

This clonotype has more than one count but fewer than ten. The chain's CDR3 is CASTSGLAGGQFF. The CDR3 DNA reads TGTGCCAGCACCTCCGGACTAGCGGGAGGACAGTTCTTC. The chain carries TRBV6-2 or TRBV6-3 and TRBJ2-1, with 14 positions matching TRBD2. J gave up 13 bases and V 7 bases, and 6 bases lay outside the gene matches. The germline CDR1 and CDR2 sequences are MNHEY and SVGEGT. The CDR3 length is 13 residues.

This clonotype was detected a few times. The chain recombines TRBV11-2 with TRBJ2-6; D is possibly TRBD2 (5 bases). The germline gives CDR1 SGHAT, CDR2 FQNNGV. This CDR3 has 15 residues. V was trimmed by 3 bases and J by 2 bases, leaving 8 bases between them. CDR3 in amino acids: CASSFGEAGANVLTF. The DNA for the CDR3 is TGTGCCAGCAGCTTCGGGGAAGCTGGGGCCAACGTCCTGACTTTC.

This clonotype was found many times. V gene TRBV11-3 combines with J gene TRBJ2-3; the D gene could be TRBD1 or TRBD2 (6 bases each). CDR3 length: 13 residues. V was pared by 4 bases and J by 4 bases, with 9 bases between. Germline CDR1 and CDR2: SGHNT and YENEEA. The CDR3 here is CASSWRGADTQYF. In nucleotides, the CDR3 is TGTGCCAGCAGCTGGAGGGGGGCAGATACGCAGTATTTT. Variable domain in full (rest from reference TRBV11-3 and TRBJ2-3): EAGVVQSPRYKIIEKKQPVAFWCNPISGHNTLYWYLQNLGQGPELLIRYENEEAVDDSQLPKDRFSAERLKGVDSTLKIQPAELGDSAVYLCASSWRGADTQYFGPGTRLTVL.

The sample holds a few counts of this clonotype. CDR3 sequence reads: CASSQAVSGTSGYEQYF. CDR3 nucleotide sequence: TGTGCCAGCAGCCAAGCGGTCTCCGGGACTAGCGGCTACGAGCAGTACTTC. This rearrangement joins TRBV3-1 to TRBJ2-7; 11 bases are a match to TRBD2. Germline trimming cut 1 base from V and 3 bases from J; bases unmatched to any gene: 8. The CDR3 is 17 residues long. CDR1 and CDR2 (germline): LGHDT, YNNKEL (reference sequence).

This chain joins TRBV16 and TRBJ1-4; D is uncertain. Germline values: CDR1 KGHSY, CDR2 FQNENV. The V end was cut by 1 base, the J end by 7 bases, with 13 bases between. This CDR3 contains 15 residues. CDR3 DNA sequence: TGTGCCAGCAGCCAATTTCTAACAGTTGCTGAAAAACTGTTTTTT. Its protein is CASSQFLTVAEKLFF.

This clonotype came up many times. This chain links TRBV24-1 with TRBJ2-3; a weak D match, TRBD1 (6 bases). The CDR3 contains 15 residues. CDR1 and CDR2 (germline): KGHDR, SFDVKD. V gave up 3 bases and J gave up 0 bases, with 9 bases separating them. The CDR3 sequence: CATSDDRISTDTQYF. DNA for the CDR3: TGTGCCACCAGTGATGACAGGATTAGCACAGATACGCAGTATTTT.